This entry describes one TCR beta chain. The data originate from a study of blood T cell repertoires in COVID-19. Study information: Acute and convalescent COVID-19 samples came from the United States, Italy and Spain. The analysed material was cDNA or gDNA that came from T cells, B-cell-depleted T cells, or PBMCs.

The CDR3 has 18 residues. Germline trimming cut 2 bases from V and 7 bases from J; bases unmatched to any gene: 14. The germline V gene encodes CDR1 ENHRY and CDR2 SYGVKD. Source study methods: Reference gene primer amplification gave estimated nucleated cell counts. Clones were sequenced by immunoSEQ multiplex PCR, and TCRdb holds only the in-frame ones, with some missing. The V and J calls and clone size come from that table; D and trimming were worked out from the DNA. The data show 250,000 to 300,000 clones, roughly 90% seen once. This clonotype was obtained from a woman aged 25 to 39 with active or convalescent COVID-19. Sequencing was carried out using peripheral blood. The chain links TRBV10-3 to TRBJ2-1, with 10 bases that match TRBD2. The CDR3 region has the DNA TGTGCCATCAGTGAGGGTTTTGAGAGCGGGGGGGCCAGGAATGAGCAGTTCTTC. It yields the protein CAISEGFESGGARNEQFF.